This T cell receptor beta chain was documented in a study of blood T cell repertoires in COVID-19. The overall study: Acute and convalescent COVID-19 samples came from the United States, Italy and Spain.

CDR3 length: 22 residues. The germline gives CDR1 MDHEN, CDR2 SYDVKM. Germline trimming cut 5 bases from V and 6 bases from J; bases unmatched to any gene: 24. Clones were sequenced by immunoSEQ multiplex PCR, and TCRdb holds only the in-frame ones, with some missing. The sample records about 97,000 clones, around four fifths being singletons. The chain couples TRBV28 to TRBJ2-3, with TRBD2 matching over 15 bases. Input material: peripheral blood. The clonotype originates from a man between 65 and 85 years old with acute or convalescent COVID-19. CDR3 sequence: CASSVRTSGRAFGTSLRDTQYF. The CDR3 DNA follows: TGTGCCAGCAGTGTACGGACTAGCGGGAGGGCCTTTGGGACCAGTCTGAGGGATACGCAGTATTTT.